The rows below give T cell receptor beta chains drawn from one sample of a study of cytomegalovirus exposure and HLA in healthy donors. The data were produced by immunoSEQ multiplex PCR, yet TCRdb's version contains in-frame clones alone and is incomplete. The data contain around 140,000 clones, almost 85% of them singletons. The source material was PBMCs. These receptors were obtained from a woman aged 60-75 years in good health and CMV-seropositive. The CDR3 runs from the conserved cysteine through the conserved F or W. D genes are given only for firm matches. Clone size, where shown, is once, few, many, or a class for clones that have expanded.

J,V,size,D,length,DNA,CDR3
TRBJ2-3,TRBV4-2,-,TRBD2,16,TGTGCCAGCAGCCTGACTAGCGGGAGGGAGGGAGATACGCAGTATTTT,CASSLTSGREGDTQYF
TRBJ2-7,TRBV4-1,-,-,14,TGCGCCAGCAGCCAAGCAGGGTACTCCTACGAGCAGTACTTC,CASSQAGYSYEQYF
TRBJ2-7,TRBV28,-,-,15,TGTGCCAGCAGTTTATTCCAGGCAGGGAAGGACGAGCAGTACTTC,CASSLFQAGKDEQYF
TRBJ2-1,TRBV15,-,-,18,TGTGCCACCAGCAGAGTTCCGGTTGGAGGGAGCTCCTACAATGAGCAGTTCTTC,CATSRVPVGGSSYNEQFF
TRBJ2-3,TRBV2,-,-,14,TGTGCCAGCAGGGAAGGACAGACCACAGATACGCAGTATTTT,CASREGQTTDTQYF
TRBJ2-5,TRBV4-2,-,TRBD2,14,TGTGCCAGCAGCCATGGACTAGCCCAAGAGACCCAGTACTTC,CASSHGLAQETQYF
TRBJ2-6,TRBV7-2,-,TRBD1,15,TGTGCCGGAAGTAGGGGGCAATCTGGGGCCAACGTCCTGACTTTC,CAGSRGQSGANVLTF
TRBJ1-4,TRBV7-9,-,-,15,TGTGCCAGCAGCTCAACAAAGTGGACTAATGAAAAACTGTTTTTT,CASSSTKWTNEKLFF
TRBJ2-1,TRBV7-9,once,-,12,TGTGCCAGCAGCACCGACTCTAACGAGCAGTTCTTC,CASSTDSNEQFF
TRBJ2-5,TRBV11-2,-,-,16,TGTGCCAGCAGAGGGGTCAGGGGGGCTAAAAAAGAGACCCAGTACTTC,CASRGVRGAKKETQYF
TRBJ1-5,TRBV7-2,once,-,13,TGTGCCAGCAGCTGGCGAGGGAATCAGCCCCAGCATTTT,CASSWRGNQPQHF
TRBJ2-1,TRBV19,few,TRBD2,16,TGTGCCAGTAAGGGGCTAGCGGGAGGAGTGTCCGGTGAGCAGTTCTTC,CASKGLAGGVSGEQFF
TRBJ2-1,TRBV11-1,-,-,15,TGTGCCAGCAGCCCAATAGGAGGGATCCGGGATGAGCAGTTCTTC,CASSPIGGIRDEQFF
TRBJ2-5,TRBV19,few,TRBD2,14,TGTGCCAGTAGTTCTAGCGGGATTAGGGAGACCCAGTACTTC,CASSSSGIRETQYF
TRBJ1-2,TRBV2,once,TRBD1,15,TGTGCCAGCAGGCTCCAAACAGGGGGCGGCTATGGCTACACCTTC,CASRLQTGGGYGYTF
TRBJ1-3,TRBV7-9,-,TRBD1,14,TGTGCCAGCAGCCTACAGGGGACTGGAAACACCATATATTTT,CASSLQGTGNTIYF
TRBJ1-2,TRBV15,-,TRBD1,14,TGTGCCACCAGCGGAGGACAGGGGGCGGGAGGCTACACCTTC,CATSGGQGAGGYTF
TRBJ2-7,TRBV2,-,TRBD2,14,TGTGCCAGCTGCCCGACTAGCGGGGCCTACGAGCAGTACTTC,CASCPTSGAYEQYF
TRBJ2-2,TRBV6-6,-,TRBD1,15,TGTGCCAGCAGTTTCCGGGACAGGGGATCAGGGGAGCTGTTTTTT,CASSFRDRGSGELFF
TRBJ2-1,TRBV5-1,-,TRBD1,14,TGCGCCAGTCTGCCGGGACAGGGGTACAATGAGCAGTTCTTC,CASLPGQGYNEQFF
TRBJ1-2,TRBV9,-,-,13,TGTGCCAGCAGCCGGGAATCTAACTATGGCTACACCTTC,CASSRESNYGYTF
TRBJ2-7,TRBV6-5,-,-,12,TGTGCCAGCAGTCAAGACAGTTACGAGCAGTACTTC,CASSQDSYEQYF
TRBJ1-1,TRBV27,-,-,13,TGTGCCAGCAGTCAAGGGGGAAACACTGAAGCTTTCTTT,CASSQGGNTEAFF
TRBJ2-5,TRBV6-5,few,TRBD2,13,TGTGCCAGCAGCCGAGGACTAGCGGGGACCCAGTACTTC,CASSRGLAGTQYF
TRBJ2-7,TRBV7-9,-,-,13,TGTGCCAGCAGCAATCTAGGATCCTACGAGCAGTACTTC,CASSNLGSYEQYF
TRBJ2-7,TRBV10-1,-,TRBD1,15,TGCGCCAGCAGTGGTGACAGGGGGATCTCTTACGAGCAGTACTTC,CASSGDRGISYEQYF
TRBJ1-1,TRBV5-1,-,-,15,TGCGCCAGCAGCTTTTCCGGACAGCTTTACACTGAAGCTTTCTTT,CASSFSGQLYTEAFF
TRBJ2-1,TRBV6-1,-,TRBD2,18,TGTGCCAGCAGTGAACCCCGACTAGCGGGAGGGCCCTACAATGAGCAGTTCTTC,CASSEPRLAGGPYNEQFF
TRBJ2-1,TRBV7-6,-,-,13,TGTGCCAGCAGCCGACGACTAGGGAATGAGCAGTTCTTC,CASSRRLGNEQFF
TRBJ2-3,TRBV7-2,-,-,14,TGTGCCAGCAGCTACCTCGGGAAAACAGATACGCAGTATTTT,CASSYLGKTDTQYF
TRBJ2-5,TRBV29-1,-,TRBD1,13,TGCAGCGTCGAGGACAGGGTCGGAGAGACCCAGTACTTC,CSVEDRVGETQYF
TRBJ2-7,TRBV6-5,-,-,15,TGTGCCAGCAGTTACTCGGCCGGGATCGCGGGGGAGCAGTACTTC,CASSYSAGIAGEQYF
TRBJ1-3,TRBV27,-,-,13,TGTGCCAGCAGTCTACAGGGTGGAAACACCATATATTTT,CASSLQGGNTIYF
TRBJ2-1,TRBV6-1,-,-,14,TGTGCCACCCACAACATAGCGGAGGGGTTTGAGCAGTTCTTC,CATHNIAEGFEQFF
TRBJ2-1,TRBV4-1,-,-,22,TGCGCCAGCAGCGGATCCCCAAGAAAAAATAGGCAAATAGCGGCATCCTACAATGAGCAGTTCTTC,CASSGSPRKNRQIAASYNEQFF
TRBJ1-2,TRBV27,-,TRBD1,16,TGTGCCAGCAGTTCCTGGGGGACAGGGGGCCACTATGGCTACACCTTC,CASSSWGTGGHYGYTF
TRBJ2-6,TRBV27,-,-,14,TGTGCCAGCAGTCTCCTTTTTGGGGCCAACGTCCTGACTTTC,CASSLLFGANVLTF
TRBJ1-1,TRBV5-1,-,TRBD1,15,TGCGCCAGCAGCTCTGTGACAGGGGGCTATACTGAAGCTTTCTTT,CASSSVTGGYTEAFF
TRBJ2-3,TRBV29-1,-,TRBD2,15,TGCAGCGTCCTCGGGACTAGCGGCCCCTCGGGTACGCAGTATTTT,CSVLGTSGPSGTQYF
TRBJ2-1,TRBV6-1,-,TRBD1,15,TGTGCCAGCAGTCTCGGACAGGGGCAGCTGTATGAGCAGTTCTTC,CASSLGQGQLYEQFF
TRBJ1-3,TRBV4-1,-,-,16,TGCGCCAGCAGCCCGAAGAGAGGATTAACTGGAAACACCATATATTTT,CASSPKRGLTGNTIYF
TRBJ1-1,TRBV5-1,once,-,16,TGCGCCAGCAGCTTGGCCTTTGGACAGACGAACACTGAAGCTTTCTTT,CASSLAFGQTNTEAFF
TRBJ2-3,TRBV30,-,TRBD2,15,TGTGCCTGGAGTCCTGGACTAGCGGGCACAGATACGCAGTATTTT,CAWSPGLAGTDTQYF
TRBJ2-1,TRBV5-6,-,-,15,TGTGCCAGCAGCTTTTCCCAACCCCCAGGGTATCGGCAGTTCTTC,CASSFSQPPGYRQFF
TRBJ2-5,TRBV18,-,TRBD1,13,TGTGCCAGCTCGACGACAGGGCAAGAGACCCAGTACTTC,CASSTTGQETQYF
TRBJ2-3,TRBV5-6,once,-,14,TGTGCCAGCAGCCGGGACTGGGGCACAGATACGCAGTATTTT,CASSRDWGTDTQYF
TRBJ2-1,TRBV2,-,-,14,TGTGCCAGCAGCCCAGGGGTAGCGAGGAATGAGCAGTTCTTC,CASSPGVARNEQFF
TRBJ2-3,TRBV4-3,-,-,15,TGCGCCAGCAGCCAAGATCGAGCGTACACAGATACGCAGTATTTT,CASSQDRAYTDTQYF
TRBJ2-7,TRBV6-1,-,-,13,TGTGCCAGCAGTGAAAGCCCCTCCTACGAGCAGTACTTC,CASSESPSYEQYF
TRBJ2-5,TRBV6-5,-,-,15,TGTGCCAGCAGGAGGCCCTACGAGGGCCAAGAGACCCAGTACTTC,CASRRPYEGQETQYF
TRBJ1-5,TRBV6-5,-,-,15,TGTGCCAGCAGTTACTCGAGACTGAGCAATCAGCCCCAGCATTTT,CASSYSRLSNQPQHF
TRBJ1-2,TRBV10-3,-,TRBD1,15,TGTGCCATCCGGTGGGACAGGGGGCGAGGAGAAGGCTACACCTTC,CAIRWDRGRGEGYTF
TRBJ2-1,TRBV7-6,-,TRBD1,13,TGTGCCAGCAGCTTAGGGGACAGCAATGAGCAGTTCTTC,CASSLGDSNEQFF
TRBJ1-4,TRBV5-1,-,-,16,TGCGCCAGCAGCTTGAGATGGGGGGGCGCAGATGAAAAACTGTTTTTT,CASSLRWGGADEKLFF
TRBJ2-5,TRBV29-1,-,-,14,TGCAGCGTTGGAAGTGGCCCGTACCAAGAGACCCAGTACTTC,CSVGSGPYQETQYF
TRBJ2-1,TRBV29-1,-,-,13,TGCAGCGTTGGAGGGGGAAAGGGCAATGAGCAGTTCTTC,CSVGGGKGNEQFF
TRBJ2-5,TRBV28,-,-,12,TGTGCCAGCAGTTCAGGGGAAGAGACCCAGTACTTC,CASSSGEETQYF
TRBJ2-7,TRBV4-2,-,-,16,TGTGCCAGCAGCCAAGAGATAACTAGGAGCTCCTACGAGCAGTACTTC,CASSQEITRSSYEQYF
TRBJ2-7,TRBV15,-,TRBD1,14,TGTGCCACCAGCCCCGGGACAGAACTTTACGAGCAGTACTTC,CATSPGTELYEQYF